The present entry profiles one T cell receptor (beta chain) with its context. This sample stems from a study of blood T cells in healthy people across ages. There are 12 residues in the CDR3. The germline V gene has CDR1 LNHNV and CDR2 YYDKDF (reference sequence). The use of a sample-barcoded 5' primer and a J-beta primer mix characterized a second PCR of roughly 7 to 12 cycles. MiXCR was run by TCRdb on the 5' RACE reads, yielding one entry per CDR3 protein. Of over a million distinct CDR3 sequences in the sample, approximately 60% were seen once. The chain uses TRBV15 and TRBJ2-4; D is perhaps TRBD2 (6 bases). The J call may be faulty, since TRBJ2-7 better matches the DNA end. The sequencing input was blood. This receptor was identified in a man younger than 30 in good health. The CDR3 DNA follows: TGTGCCACCGGGGGACTCGACTACGAGCAGTACTTC. This sequence encodes CATGGLDYEQYF.